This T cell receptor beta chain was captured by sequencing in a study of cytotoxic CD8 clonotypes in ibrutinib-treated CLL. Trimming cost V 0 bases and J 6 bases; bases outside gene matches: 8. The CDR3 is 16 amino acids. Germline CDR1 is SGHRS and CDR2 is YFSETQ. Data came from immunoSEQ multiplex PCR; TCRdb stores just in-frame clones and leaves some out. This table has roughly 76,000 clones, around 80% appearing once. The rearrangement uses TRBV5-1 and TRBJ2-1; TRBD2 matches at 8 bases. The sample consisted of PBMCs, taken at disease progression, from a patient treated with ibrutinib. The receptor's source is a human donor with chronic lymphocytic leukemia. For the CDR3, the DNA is TGCGCCAGCAGCTTGGCCATTGGGACTAGAATCAATGAGCAGTTCTTC. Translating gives CASSLAIGTRINEQFF.